This TCR beta chain was identified during a study of post-analysis software for immune sequencing data. Notes on the study in general: Significantly decreased normalized Chao1 diversity was recorded for multiple sclerosis patients relative to controls.

This clonotype was recorded only once. The antigen is unknown. Presence of unique molecular identifiers characterized the TCR beta cDNA libraries. When roughly 0.85 to 11 million T cells were used, they gave a few hundred thousand cDNA molecules. One entry per CDR3 protein results from TCRdb running MiXCR on the PCR reads. The table has about 760,000 distinct CDR3 sequences, about 32% seen once. The clonotype originates from a girl between 10 and 17 years old with multiple sclerosis. The specimen sequenced was blood.

The CDR3 DNA reads TGTGCCAGCAGTTACTCGGCGGGGGAGGCCCAGTACTTC. Translated, it gives CASSYSAGEAQYF. The rearrangement uses TRBV6-5 and TRBJ2-7, with 7 bases lining up with TRBD2. The CDR3 extends over 13 amino acids. Trimming cost V 0 bases and J 10 bases; bases outside gene matches: 6. Per the germline V gene, CDR1 is MNHEY and CDR2 is SVGAGI.